These 32 T cell receptor beta chains share one sample of origin, sequenced in a study of graft-versus-host responses after intestinal transplantation. These receptors lack a known antigen. Here immunoSEQ multiplex PCR was the method, and the copy in TCRdb shows in-frame clones only, minus some. The sample records about 64,000 clones, more than 85% being singletons. The source material was unstimulated CD8+ T cells sorted from spleen or lymph node cells, sampled before transplant. The receptors shown here come from a human donor who was the organ donor for an intestinal transplant.

The chain combines TRBV13 with TRBJ2-7; 7 nucleotides align to TRBD1. Germline lookup yields CDR1 PRHDT and CDR2 FYEKMQ (reference sequence). The V gene end was trimmed by 3 bases and the J gene end by 4 bases; junction bases not matched to a gene: 6. The CDR3 runs 14 residues. The CDR3 DNA follows: TGTGCCAGCAGCTTCCGGGGACAGAATTACGAGCAGTACTTC. Protein: CASSFRGQNYEQYF.

V is TRBV7-8 and J is TRBJ2-2, with 11 bases that match TRBD2. CDR1 SGHVS and CDR2 FQNEAQ come from the germline V gene. J gave up 11 bases and V 1 base, and 12 bases lay outside the gene matches. This CDR3 comprises 17 residues. CDR3 in amino acids: CASSLEGLAEAGKELFF. The CDR3 bases are TGTGCCAGCAGCTTAGAGGGACTAGCGGAGGCTGGTAAAGAGCTGTTTTTT.

This chain joins TRBV9 and TRBJ2-3; possibly TRBD1 for D (5 bases). The germline V gene has CDR1 SGDLS and CDR2 YYNGEE. There are 15 residues in the CDR3. V was cut by 1 base and J by 4 bases, with 13 bases left in between. The CDR3 protein is CASSVQGSTADTQYF. CDR3 bases: TGTGCCAGCAGCGTACAGGGAAGTACCGCAGATACGCAGTATTTT.

This clone was counted once. This sequence joins TRBV29-1 and TRBJ2-6, with 8 bases fitting TRBD1. The CDR3 is 16 amino acids. V was pared by 6 bases and J by 0 bases, with 7 bases of the junction left unmatched. Germline V gives CDR1 SQVTM, CDR2 ANQGSEA. The CDR3 spells CSVRTGNPSGANVLTF. Here the CDR3 DNA reads TGCAGCGTCAGGACAGGGAACCCCTCTGGGGCCAACGTCCTGACTTTC.

The V gene is TRBV4-2, the J gene TRBJ2-1; 16 positions match TRBD2. Germline loops: CDR1 LGHNA, CDR2 YNFKEQ. J lost 4 bases, V lost 4 bases, and 13 bases had no gene match. The CDR3 totals 20 residues. Written as DNA, the CDR3 is TGTGCCAGCAGCCCGGCACCGGGACTAGCGGGAGGGCGCGGGTACAATGAGCAGTTCTTC. This gives the protein CASSPAPGLAGGRGYNEQFF.

The chain couples TRBV6-6 to TRBJ1-5; no reliable D call. The CDR3 runs to 12 residues. The germline gives CDR1 MNHNY, CDR2 SVGAGI (reference sequence). V shed 6 bases and J shed 6 bases, with 9 bases lying between them. In DNA form, the CDR3 reads TGTGCCAGCAGCTTACAAAGTCAGCCCCAGCATTTT. Translated: CASSLQSQPQHF.

J is TRBJ2-1 and V is TRBV2; a possible D gene is TRBD2 (5 bases). Germline V lookup: CDR1 SNHLY, CDR2 FYNNEI. Deletions cut 2 bases from V and 3 bases from J, with 17 bases between. The CDR3 has 17 residues. The CDR3 region is CASSEFYTGFVYNEQFF. The CDR3 coding sequence is TGTGCCAGCAGTGAATTTTATACGGGATTCGTCTACAATGAGCAGTTCTTC. Drawing the rest from reference TRBV2 and TRBJ2-1, the complete variable domain is EPEVTQTPSHQVTQMGQEVILRCVPISNHLYFYWYRQILGQKVEFLVSFYNNEISEKSEIFDDQFSVERPDGSNFTLKIRSTKLEDSAMYFCASSEFYTGFVYNEQFFGPGTRLTVL.

The chain is built from TRBV5-5 and TRBJ1-1, with D tentatively TRBD1 (5 bases). In germline, CDR1 is SGHKS, CDR2 YYEKEE (reference sequence). The CDR3 runs to 15 residues. Trimming cost V 0 bases and J 0 bases, with 9 bases left between them. The CDR3, as DNA: TGTGCCAGCAGCTTGGCGACAGATATGAACACTGAAGCTTTCTTT. It specifies CASSLATDMNTEAFF.

The chain employs TRBV30 and TRBJ2-2; 13 bases match TRBD2. The CDR3 has 15 amino acids. J was trimmed by 5 bases and V by 3 bases; bases with no gene match: 3. Per germline, CDR1 GTSNPN and CDR2 SVGIG (reference sequence). In nucleotides, the CDR3 is TGTGCCTGGAGCTCGGGACTAGCGGGGACCGGGGAGCTGTTTTTT. Amino acid sequence: CAWSSGLAGTGELFF.

J is TRBJ2-5 and V is TRBV9; 9 bases map to TRBD1. The CDR3 runs 15 residues. V was clipped by 0 bases and J by 5 bases; unmatched bases: 5. Germline CDR1 and CDR2: SGDLS and YYNGEE. CDR3 sequence (DNA): TGTGCCAGCAGCGTAGAACAGGGGGCGGGGGAGACCCAGTACTTC. Translating it yields CASSVEQGAGETQYF.

This chain joins TRBV4-3 and TRBJ1-1; tentatively, D is TRBD1 (5 bases). Trimming shortened V by 1 base and J by 5 bases, and 11 bases separated the two germline ends. In germline, CDR1 is LGHNA, CDR2 YSLEER. The CDR3 length is 14 residues. The CDR3 region has the DNA TGCGCCAGCAGCCAAGGCCGGGGGGAGACTGAAGCTTTCTTT. Protein: CASSQGRGETEAFF.

The chain recombines TRBV28 with TRBJ2-7; 14 bases line up with TRBD2. CDR1 and CDR2 (germline): MDHEN, SYDVKM. This CDR3 spans 16 amino acids. With 6 bases clipped from V and 5 bases from J, the junction kept 9 bases outside the gene matches. The CDR3 DNA follows: TGTGCCAGCAGCTCGGGACTAGCGGGAGTGGGGAACGAGCAGTACTTC. Protein: CASSSGLAGVGNEQYF.

V gene TRBV27 combines with J gene TRBJ1-5; D call uncertain. Trimming stripped 5 bases from V and 0 bases from J, with 5 bases between. Germline lookup yields CDR1 MNHEY and CDR2 SMNVEV (reference sequence). CDR3 size: 13 residues. Written as DNA, the CDR3 is TGTGCCAGCAGTCTCAGTAGCAATCAGCCCCAGCATTTT. Amino acids: CASSLSSNQPQHF.

The chain employs TRBV7-9 and TRBJ2-3, with D tentatively TRBD2 (5 bases). Trimming pared 0 bases from V and 1 base from J, leaving 5 bases between. This CDR3 comprises 14 residues. The germline CDR1 and CDR2 sequences are SEHNR and FQNEAQ (reference sequence). The CDR3: CASSLAGGTDTQYF. The CDR3 DNA sequence: TGTGCCAGCAGCTTAGCGGGAGGCACAGATACGCAGTATTTT.

The chain is built from TRBV27 and TRBJ2-5; D unclear. Trimming removed 1 base at V and 5 bases at J, with 8 bases between. This CDR3 is 13 amino acids long. Germline loops: CDR1 MNHEY, CDR2 SMNVEV (reference sequence). CDR3 sequence reads: CASSLWFQETQYF. The CDR3 DNA reads as TGTGCCAGCAGTTTATGGTTTCAGGAGACCCAGTACTTC.

The chain recombines TRBV7-3 with TRBJ2-1, with 10 bases matching TRBD2. The CDR3 has 22 residues. Germline V CDR1 and CDR2: SGHTA, FQGTGA. The V gene end was trimmed by 0 bases and the J gene end by 0 bases; junction bases not matched to a gene: 17. CDR3 sequence (DNA): TGTGCCAGCAGCTTAACGGGTCCGTCCACTAGCGGGGCTGCAATCTCCTACAATGAGCAGTTCTTC. Translating gives CASSLTGPSTSGAAISYNEQFF.

The genes are TRBV4-2 and TRBJ2-5; D is undetermined. The CDR3 length is 13 residues. The V gene lost 2 bases and the J gene lost 5 bases, with 9 bases spanning the gap. Germline V gene lookup returns CDR1 LGHNA and CDR2 YNFKEQ. In nucleotides, the CDR3 is TGTGCCAGCAGCCAAATGGGCTTTGAGACCCAGTACTTC. It translates to CASSQMGFETQYF.

The rearrangement links TRBV7-6 to TRBJ1-2; TRBD1 agrees at 9 bases. CDR1 is SGHVS and CDR2 is FNYEAQ in the germline V gene. V dropped 5 bases and J dropped 5; count of bases not matched to a gene: 6. This CDR3 is 14 amino acids long. As DNA, the CDR3 is TGTGCCAGCAGCCCCGGGACAGGGCCATATGGCTACACCTTC. This encodes CASSPGTGPYGYTF.

This clone came up a few times. The chain combines TRBV6-1 with TRBJ1-1; tentatively, D is TRBD1 (5 bases). Trimming left V 7 bases short and J 3 bases short, with 9 bases between. Germline CDR1 and CDR2: MNHNS and SASEGT. The CDR3 sequence is 12 residues long. As DNA, the CDR3 is TGTGCCAGCAAGCAGGGATACACTGAAGCTTTCTTT. Translated: CASKQGYTEAFF.

This clone appeared once. The V and J genes are TRBV18 and TRBJ2-3; perhaps TRBD2 as D (6 bases). The CDR3 has 19 residues. CDR1 is KGHSH and CDR2 is LQKENI in the germline V gene. The V end was cut by 2 bases, the J end by 4 bases, with 25 bases between. Here the CDR3 DNA reads TGTGCCAGCTCACCAAAGATTCAGGGCGTGTGGGAGGTCCCAGATACGCAGTATTTT. This sequence encodes CASSPKIQGVWEVPDTQYF.

The chain links TRBV4-1 to TRBJ1-2, with a tentative D call TRBD1 (6 bases). V was pared by 6 bases and J by 5 bases, with 19 bases between. The CDR3 sequence is 15 residues long. Germline V gene sequence: CDR1 MGHRA, CDR2 YSYEKL. CDR3 DNA sequence: TGCGCCAGCAGTCCCGATCGGGACATGTGGTATGGCTACACCTTC. Translating gives CASSPDRDMWYGYTF.

The CDR3 is CASSSTGNEQFF. The DNA of the CDR3 is TGCGCCAGCAGCTCGACGGGCAATGAGCAGTTCTTC. The genes are TRBV5-1 and TRBJ2-1, with D hard to call. CDR1 SGHRS and CDR2 YFSETQ come from the germline V gene. V dropped 3 bases and J dropped 6 bases, with 7 bases sitting between them. The CDR3 loop spans 12 amino acids.

The CDR3 coding sequence is TGCGCCAGCAGCCTCGAGAGAGGCAGTGGGGCCAACGTCCTGACTTTC. As protein: CASSLERGSGANVLTF. The gene calls are TRBV4-3 and TRBJ2-6; D gene unclear. CDR3 length equals 16 residues. The germline CDR1 and CDR2 sequences are LGHNA and YSLEER. The ends were cut back, 4 bases at V and 3 bases at J, with 13 bases in the middle.

The J gene is TRBJ2-2, the V gene TRBV7-8, with 7 bases fitting TRBD2. This CDR3 contains 19 residues. CDR1 is SGHVS and CDR2 is FQNEAQ in the germline V gene. With V trimmed by 2 bases and J by 3 bases, 15 bases remained unmatched. CDR3: CASSLSPSGDPVDTGELFF. In nucleotides, the CDR3 is TGTGCCAGCAGCTTAAGTCCTAGCGGAGACCCCGTGGACACCGGGGAGCTGTTTTTT.

This chain connects TRBV7-8 to TRBJ1-2; D remains ambiguous. Germline V gene lookup returns CDR1 SGHVS and CDR2 FQNEAQ. The V end was cut by 5 bases, the J end by 3 bases, with 13 bases between. The CDR3 consists of 14 residues. The DNA for the CDR3 is TGTGCCAGCAGCGCAGACGCGGGATACTATGGCTACACCTTC. Protein product: CASSADAGYYGYTF.

This rearrangement joins TRBV10-3 to TRBJ2-7, with 7 bases aligning to TRBD1. Germline trimming cut 0 bases from V and 2 bases from J; bases unmatched to any gene: 4. The germline V gene encodes CDR1 ENHRY and CDR2 SYGVKD. The CDR3 is 15 amino acids. CDR3: CAISESFRGTYEQYF. DNA for the CDR3: TGTGCCATCAGTGAGTCGTTCAGGGGGACCTACGAGCAGTACTTC.

The rearrangement links TRBV19 to TRBJ1-2, with a possible D match to TRBD1 (5 bases). Germline V gene sequence: CDR1 LNHDA, CDR2 SQIVND (reference sequence). This CDR3 has 13 residues. This chain's CDR3 is CASWGRFLRGYTF. DNA for the CDR3: TGTGCGAGCTGGGGCAGATTCCTCAGAGGCTACACCTTC.

This chain connects TRBV7-3 to TRBJ2-7; D is possibly TRBD2 (5 bases). From germline, CDR1 is SGHTA and CDR2 FQGTGA. V dropped 2 bases and J dropped 4 bases, with 18 bases sitting between them. CDR3 length: 16 amino acids. The CDR3 region is CASSLWGRPGWYEQYF. CDR3 nucleotide sequence: TGTGCCAGCAGCTTATGGGGTCGTCCGGGGTGGTACGAGCAGTACTTC.

V gene TRBV4-2 combines with J gene TRBJ2-1, with D possibly TRBD2 on 6 matching bases. V gave up 4 bases and J gave up 0 bases, with 22 bases separating them. CDR1 and CDR2 (germline): LGHNA, YNFKEQ. The CDR3 is made up of 19 amino acids. CDR3 sequence (DNA): TGTGCCAGCAGCCTAGACTGGACGCTAGCGCTAAGCTCCTACAATGAGCAGTTCTTC. It yields the protein CASSLDWTLALSSYNEQFF.

A single count supports this clone. The chain couples TRBV30 to TRBJ2-1; TRBD2 aligns across 12 bases. Per germline, CDR1 GTSNPN and CDR2 SVGIG (reference sequence). The CDR3 loop spans 15 amino acids. Trimming cost V 0 bases and J 3 bases; bases outside gene matches: 0. In nucleotides, the CDR3 is TGTGCCTGGAGTGTACTAGCGGGAGGCTACAATGAGCAGTTCTTC. Translation gives CAWSVLAGGYNEQFF.

The chain couples TRBV27 to TRBJ1-5, with D unclear. V was trimmed by 6 bases and J by 4 bases, leaving 10 bases between them. Per germline, CDR1 MNHEY and CDR2 SMNVEV (reference sequence). This CDR3 contains 13 residues. The CDR3 here is CASRAGRNQPQHF. Here the CDR3 DNA reads TGTGCCAGCAGGGCCGGGAGGAATCAGCCCCAGCATTTT.

This rearrangement joins TRBV7-9 to TRBJ2-5, with TRBD2 as a possible D gene (5 bases). The ends were cut back, 6 bases at V and 2 bases at J, with 10 bases in the middle. The CDR3 totals 13 residues. Per germline, CDR1 SEHNR and CDR2 FQNEAQ (reference sequence). The CDR3 here is CASSPGLQETQYF. As DNA, the CDR3 is TGTGCCAGCAGTCCGGGATTACAAGAGACCCAGTACTTC.